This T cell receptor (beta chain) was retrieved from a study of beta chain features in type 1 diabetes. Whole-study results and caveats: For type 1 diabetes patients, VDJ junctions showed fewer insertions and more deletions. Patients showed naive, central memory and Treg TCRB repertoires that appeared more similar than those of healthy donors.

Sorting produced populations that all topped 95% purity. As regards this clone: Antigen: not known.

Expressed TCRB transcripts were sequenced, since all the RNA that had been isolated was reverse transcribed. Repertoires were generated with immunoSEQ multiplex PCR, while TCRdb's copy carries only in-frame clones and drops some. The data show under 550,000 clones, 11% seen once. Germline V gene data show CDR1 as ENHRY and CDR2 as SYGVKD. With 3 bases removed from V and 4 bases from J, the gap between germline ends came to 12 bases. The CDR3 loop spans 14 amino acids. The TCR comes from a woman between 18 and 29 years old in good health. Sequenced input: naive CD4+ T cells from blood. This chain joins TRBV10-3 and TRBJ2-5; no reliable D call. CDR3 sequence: CAISDYGPGETQYF. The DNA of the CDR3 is TGTGCCATCAGTGACTACGGACCCGGAGAGACCCAGTACTTC.